Listed below are T cell receptor beta chains from one sample, sequenced in a study of cytomegalovirus exposure and HLA in healthy donors. Assay: immunoSEQ multiplex PCR; the TCRdb copy retains only in-frame clones and omits some. The sample table includes 150,000 to 200,000 clones. The sequenced material came from PBMCs. Every receptor here comes from a woman between 18 and 30 years old in good health and CMV-seropositive. CDR3s leave out the opening cysteine and the closing phenylalanine or tryptophan.

V,J,CDR3
TRBV18,TRBJ1-2,ASSVSEGSGYT
TRBV4-1,TRBJ2-1,ASSPPNRDNEQF
TRBV10-3,TRBJ1-4,AISEGRDSNEKLF
TRBV6-1,TRBJ1-2,ASSEPGHPSVGYT
TRBV6-5,TRBJ1-3,ASSYSLGTYGNTIY
TRBV29-1,TRBJ1-1,SVKQDPNTEAF
TRBV18,TRBJ2-1,ASSPFAGTSGYNEQF
TRBV7-7,TRBJ2-1,ASSPSSYNEQF
TRBV15,TRBJ1-4,ATSPAGLGGEKLF
TRBV6-1,TRBJ1-2,ASSDRAGYT
TRBV7-2,TRBJ2-1,ASTLNSGLYNEQF
TRBV5-6,TRBJ1-6,ASSPGTDYNSPLH
TRBV6-5,TRBJ1-2,ASSEDSLGGYT
TRBV7-9,TRBJ2-4,ASSFGQGRDIQY
TRBV5-1,TRBJ1-4,ASRGQGDEKLF
TRBV29-1,TRBJ2-1,SVERGTYNEQF
TRBV5-1,TRBJ2-7,ASSFQSGRASYEQY
TRBV19,TRBJ1-5,ASSIWLGQGNEPQH
TRBV19,TRBJ2-6,ASSLTGSSGANVLT
TRBV9,TRBJ1-1,ASSVAPRAGGTEAF
TRBV5-6,TRBJ1-5,ARGPVEPQH
TRBV5-1,TRBJ1-1,ASSKQQERDGAF
TRBV16,TRBJ2-5,ASSQSRIGQETQY
TRBV6-1,TRBJ2-1,ASSPSGGYNEQF
TRBV7-9,TRBJ2-7,ASRPSRQNSYEQY
TRBV7-3,TRBJ2-7,ASSSRRSGGFSEQY
TRBV2,TRBJ1-4,ASSGHDEKLF
TRBV11-3,TRBJ2-7,ASSFLTGTAYEQY
TRBV30,TRBJ1-1,AWSVLPFSTEAF
TRBV4-2,TRBJ2-5,ASSQEGQGEETQY
TRBV18,TRBJ1-1,ASSPETEAF
TRBV19,TRBJ2-2,ATLRGSDTGELF
TRBV13,TRBJ2-1,ASRDYPYNEQF
TRBV28,TRBJ1-2,ASSLHDSYGYT
TRBV4-2,TRBJ2-3,ASRSGGAADTQY
TRBV4-1,.,ASSPIQGKLDEQY
TRBV10-3,.,AISEAGGPYEQY
TRBV5-4,TRBJ2-5,ASSARDRGQETQY
TRBV5-1,TRBJ1-2,ASSSDSRLGYT
TRBV6-5,TRBJ1-1,ASTDRANTEAF
TRBV5-5,TRBJ1-2,ASSLSGDGNYGYT
TRBV4-3,TRBJ1-2,ASSQAGSGIYGYT
TRBV7-2,TRBJ2-7,ASTPLGSSYEQY
TRBV27,TRBJ1-1,ASRIQGVNTEAF
TRBV30,TRBJ1-1,AWSLGASEAF
TRBV11-2,TRBJ1-4,ASSGLAGNEKLF
TRBV5-1,TRBJ1-1,ASSLAQGSNTEAF
TRBV11-2,TRBJ2-7,ASSSTSGRAGYEQY
TRBV11-2,TRBJ2-7,ASSFQGHISYEQY
TRBV7-9,TRBJ2-3,ASRRAGGTDTQY
TRBV10-2,TRBJ2-1,ASRGRTTPNEQF
TRBV28,TRBJ1-5,ASSFSRGMGNQPQH
TRBV7-2,TRBJ2-7,ASSLTDRLPYEQY